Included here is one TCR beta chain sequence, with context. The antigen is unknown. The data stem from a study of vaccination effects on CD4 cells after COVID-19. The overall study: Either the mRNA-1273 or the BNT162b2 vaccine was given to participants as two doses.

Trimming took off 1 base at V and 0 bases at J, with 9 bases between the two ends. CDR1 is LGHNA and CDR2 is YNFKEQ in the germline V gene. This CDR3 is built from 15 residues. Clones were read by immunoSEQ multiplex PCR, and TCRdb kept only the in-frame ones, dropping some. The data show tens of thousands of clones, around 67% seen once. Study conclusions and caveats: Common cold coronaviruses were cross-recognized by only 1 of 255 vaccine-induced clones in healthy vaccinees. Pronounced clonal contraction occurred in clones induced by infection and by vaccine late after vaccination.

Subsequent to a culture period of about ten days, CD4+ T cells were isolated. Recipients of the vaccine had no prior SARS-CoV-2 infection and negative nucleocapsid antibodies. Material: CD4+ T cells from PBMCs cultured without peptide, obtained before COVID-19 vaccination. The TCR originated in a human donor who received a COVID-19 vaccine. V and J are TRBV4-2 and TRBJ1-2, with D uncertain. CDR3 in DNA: TGTGCCAGCAGCCAAGGTCTCGGAACTAACTATGGCTACACCTTC. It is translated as CASSQGLGTNYGYTF.